This TCR beta chain was profiled in a study of regulatory T cells in long-lasting Graves disease. The overall study: In persistent Graves' disease, antithyroid drugs had been taken for over 5 years and TSH receptor antibodies stayed positive. Study-wide results and caveats: Small numbers of samples may have cut accuracy.

A word on this clonotype: Its antigen remains unidentified.

According to the study, TCR beta libraries were built with iRepertoire HTBI primers and CDR3-region Arm-PCR. TCRdb independently ran MiXCR on the multiplex PCR reads; one entry per CDR3 protein. Among hundreds of thousands of distinct CDR3 sequences listed, roughly 21% were seen once. Documented time point: persistent/refractory GD, antithyroid drugs over 5 years with positive TRAb. Researchers made the TCR library from RNA that was extracted from PBMCs. Germline V gene sequence: CDR1 MGHRA, CDR2 YSYEKL. This CDR3 has 15 residues. The germline V and J ends were trimmed by 3 bases and 3 bases, with 14 bases remaining between them.

This TCR was recovered from a female donor with Graves disease. The V and J genes are TRBV4-1 and TRBJ1-1, with unresolved D. Sequenced here: peripheral blood mononuclear cells (PBMCs), sampled when the disease was refractory, from a patient treated with antithyroid drugs. CDR3 bases: TGCGCCAGCAGCCAGCCTGGACGGTGGGACACTGAAGCTTTCTTT. The encoded protein is CASSQPGRWDTEAFF.